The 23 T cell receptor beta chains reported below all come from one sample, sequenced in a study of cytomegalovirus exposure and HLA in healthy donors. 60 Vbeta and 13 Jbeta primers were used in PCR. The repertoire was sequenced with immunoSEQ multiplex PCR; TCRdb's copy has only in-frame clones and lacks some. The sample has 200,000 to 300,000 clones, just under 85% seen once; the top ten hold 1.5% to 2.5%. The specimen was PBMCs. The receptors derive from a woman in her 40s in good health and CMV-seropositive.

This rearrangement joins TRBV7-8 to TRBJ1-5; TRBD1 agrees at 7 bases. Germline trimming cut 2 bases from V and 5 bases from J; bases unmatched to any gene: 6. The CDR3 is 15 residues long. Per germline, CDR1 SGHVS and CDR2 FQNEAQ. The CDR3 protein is CASSLRRTGDQPQHF. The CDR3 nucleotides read TGTGCCAGCAGCTTACGCCGGACAGGCGATCAGCCCCAGCATTTT.

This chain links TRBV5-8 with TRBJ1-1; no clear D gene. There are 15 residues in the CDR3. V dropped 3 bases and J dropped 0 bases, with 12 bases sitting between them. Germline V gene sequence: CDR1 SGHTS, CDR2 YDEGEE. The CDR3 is CASSSGVAMNTEAFF. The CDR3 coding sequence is TGTGCCAGCAGCTCCGGCGTAGCAATGAACACTGAAGCTTTCTTT.

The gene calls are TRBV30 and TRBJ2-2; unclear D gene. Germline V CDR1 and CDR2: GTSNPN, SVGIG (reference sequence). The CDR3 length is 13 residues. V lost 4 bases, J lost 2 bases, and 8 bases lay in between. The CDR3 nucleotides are TGTGCCTGGACCCCAGGAAACACCGGGGAGCTGTTTTTT. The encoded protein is CAWTPGNTGELFF.

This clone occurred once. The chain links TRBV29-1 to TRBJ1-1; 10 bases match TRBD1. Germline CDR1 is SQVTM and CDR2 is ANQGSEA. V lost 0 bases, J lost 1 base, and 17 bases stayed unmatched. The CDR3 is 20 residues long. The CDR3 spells CSVEDLGWDRGAVWNTEAFF. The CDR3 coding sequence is TGCAGCGTTGAAGATTTGGGCTGGGACAGGGGAGCAGTATGGAACACTGAAGCTTTCTTT.

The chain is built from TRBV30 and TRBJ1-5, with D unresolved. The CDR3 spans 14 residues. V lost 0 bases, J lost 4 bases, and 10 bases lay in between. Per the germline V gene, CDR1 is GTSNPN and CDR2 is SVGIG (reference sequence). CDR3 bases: TGTGCCTGGAGTGTAGGCTTGCGGAATCAGCCCCAGCATTTT. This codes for CAWSVGLRNQPQHF.

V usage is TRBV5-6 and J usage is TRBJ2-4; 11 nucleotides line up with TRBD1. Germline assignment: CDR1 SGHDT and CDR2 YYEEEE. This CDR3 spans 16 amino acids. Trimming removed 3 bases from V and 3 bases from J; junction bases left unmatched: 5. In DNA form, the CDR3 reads TGTGCCAGCAGCTCGGGGGGGACAGGGGGCAAAAACATTCAGTACTTC. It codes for CASSSGGTGGKNIQYF.

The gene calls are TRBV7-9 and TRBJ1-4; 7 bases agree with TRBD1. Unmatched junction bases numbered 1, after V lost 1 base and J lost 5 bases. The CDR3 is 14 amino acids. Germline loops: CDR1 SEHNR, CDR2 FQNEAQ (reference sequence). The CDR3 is CASSLEGGNEKLFF. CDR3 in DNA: TGTGCCAGCAGCTTAGAAGGGGGCAATGAAAAACTGTTTTTT.

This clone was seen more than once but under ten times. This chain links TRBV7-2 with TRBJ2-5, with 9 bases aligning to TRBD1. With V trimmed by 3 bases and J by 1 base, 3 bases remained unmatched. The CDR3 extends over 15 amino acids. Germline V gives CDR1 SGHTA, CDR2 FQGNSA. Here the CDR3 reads CASSFGQGLQETQYF. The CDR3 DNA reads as TGTGCCAGCAGCTTCGGACAGGGGCTCCAAGAGACCCAGTACTTC. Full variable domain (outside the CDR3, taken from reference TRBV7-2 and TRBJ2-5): GAGVSQSPSNKVTEKGKDVELRCDPISGHTALYWYRQSLGQGLEFLIYFQGNSAPDKSGLPSDRFSAERTGGSVSTLTIQRTQQEDSAVYLCASSFGQGLQETQYFGPGTRLLVL.

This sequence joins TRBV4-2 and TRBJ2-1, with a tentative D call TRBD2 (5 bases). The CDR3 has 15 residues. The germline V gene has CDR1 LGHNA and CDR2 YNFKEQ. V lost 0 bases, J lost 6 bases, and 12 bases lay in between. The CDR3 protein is CASSQDRGPSNEQFF. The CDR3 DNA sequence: TGTGCCAGCAGCCAAGATAGAGGGCCCTCCAATGAGCAGTTCTTC.

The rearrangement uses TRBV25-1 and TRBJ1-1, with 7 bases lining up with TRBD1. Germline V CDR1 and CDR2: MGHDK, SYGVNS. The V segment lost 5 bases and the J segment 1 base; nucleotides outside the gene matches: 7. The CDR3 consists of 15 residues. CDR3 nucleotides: TGTGCCAGCAGTCGTCGACAGGGTAGGAACACTGAAGCTTTCTTT. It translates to CASSRRQGRNTEAFF.

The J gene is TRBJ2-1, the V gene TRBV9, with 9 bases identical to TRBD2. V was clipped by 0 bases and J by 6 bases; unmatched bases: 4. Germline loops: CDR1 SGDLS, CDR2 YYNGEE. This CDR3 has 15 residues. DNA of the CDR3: TGTGCCAGCAGCGTAGACCCTAGCGGGATCAATGAGCAGTTCTTC. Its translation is CASSVDPSGINEQFF.

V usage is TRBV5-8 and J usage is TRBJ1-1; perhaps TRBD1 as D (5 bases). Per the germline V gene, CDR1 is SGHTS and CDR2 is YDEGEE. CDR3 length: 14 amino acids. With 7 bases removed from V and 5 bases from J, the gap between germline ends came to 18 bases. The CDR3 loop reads CASGRRGEVTEAFF. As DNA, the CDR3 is TGTGCCAGCGGGCGTCGGGGGGAGGTAACTGAAGCTTTCTTT.

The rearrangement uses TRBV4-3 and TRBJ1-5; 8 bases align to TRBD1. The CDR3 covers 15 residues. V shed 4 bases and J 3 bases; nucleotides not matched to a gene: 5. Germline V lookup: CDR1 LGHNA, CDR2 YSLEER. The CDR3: CASSLGTGDNQPQHF. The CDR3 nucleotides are TGCGCCAGCAGCCTCGGGACAGGTGACAATCAGCCCCAGCATTTT.

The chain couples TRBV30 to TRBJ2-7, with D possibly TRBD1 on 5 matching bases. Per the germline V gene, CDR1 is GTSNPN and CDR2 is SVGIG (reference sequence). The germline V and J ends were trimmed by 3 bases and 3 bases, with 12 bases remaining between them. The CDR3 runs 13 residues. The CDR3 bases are TGTGCCTGGAGGGGCCCAGGGAACTACGAGCAGTACTTC. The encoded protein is CAWRGPGNYEQYF.

DNA for the CDR3: TGTGCCTGGAGTCCCTCCTTCGCCGGGGAGCTGTTTTTT. This codes for CAWSPSFAGELFF. The chain employs TRBV30 and TRBJ2-2; the D is unclear. CDR1 is GTSNPN and CDR2 is SVGIG in the germline V gene (reference sequence). This CDR3 region has 13 residues. V lost 2 bases to trimming and J lost 6 bases, with 10 bases between them.

This CDR3 is CASSRVANYEQYF. The DNA for the CDR3 is TGCGCCAGCAGCAGAGTAGCCAACTACGAGCAGTACTTC. V gene TRBV5-1 combines with J gene TRBJ2-7; D gene unclear. Germline V gives CDR1 SGHRS, CDR2 YFSETQ. Trimming removed 4 bases at V and 3 bases at J, with 11 bases between. The CDR3 extends over 13 amino acids.

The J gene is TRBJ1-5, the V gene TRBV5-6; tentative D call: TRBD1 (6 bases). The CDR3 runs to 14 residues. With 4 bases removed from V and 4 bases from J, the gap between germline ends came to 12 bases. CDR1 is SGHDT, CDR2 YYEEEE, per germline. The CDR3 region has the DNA TGTGCCAGCAGCCTGGGGGCAGGGAATCAGCCCCAGCATTTT. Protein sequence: CASSLGAGNQPQHF.

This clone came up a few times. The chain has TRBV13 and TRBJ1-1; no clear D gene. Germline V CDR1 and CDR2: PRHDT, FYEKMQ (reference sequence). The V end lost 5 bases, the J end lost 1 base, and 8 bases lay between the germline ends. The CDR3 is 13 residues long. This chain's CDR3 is CASSQTRNTEAFF. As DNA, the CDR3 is TGTGCCAGCAGCCAAACAAGGAACACTGAAGCTTTCTTT.

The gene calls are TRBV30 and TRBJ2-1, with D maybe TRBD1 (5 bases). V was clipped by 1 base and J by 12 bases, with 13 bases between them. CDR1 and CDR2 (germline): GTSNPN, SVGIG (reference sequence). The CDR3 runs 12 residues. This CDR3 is CAWSGLGLGQFF. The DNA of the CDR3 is TGTGCCTGGAGTGGCCTGGGGCTAGGGCAGTTCTTC.

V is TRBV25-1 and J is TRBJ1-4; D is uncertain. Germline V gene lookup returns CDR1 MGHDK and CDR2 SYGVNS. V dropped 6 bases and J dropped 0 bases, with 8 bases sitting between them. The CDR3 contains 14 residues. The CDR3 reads CASRRTATNEKLFF. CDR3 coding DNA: TGTGCCAGCAGGCGAACCGCAACTAATGAAAAACTGTTTTTT.

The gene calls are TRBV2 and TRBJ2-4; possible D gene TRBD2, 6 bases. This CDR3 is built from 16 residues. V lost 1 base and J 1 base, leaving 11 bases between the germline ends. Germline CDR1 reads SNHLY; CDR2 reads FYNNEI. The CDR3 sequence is CASSEVGGKAKNIQYF. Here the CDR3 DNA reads TGTGCCAGCAGTGAAGTTGGAGGGAAGGCCAAAAACATTCAGTACTTC.

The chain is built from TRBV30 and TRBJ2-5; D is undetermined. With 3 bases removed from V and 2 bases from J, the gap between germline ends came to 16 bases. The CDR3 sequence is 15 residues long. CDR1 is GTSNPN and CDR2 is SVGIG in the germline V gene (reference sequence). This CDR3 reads CAWSRRGATQETQYF. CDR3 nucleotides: TGTGCCTGGAGCAGAAGAGGAGCCACACAAGAGACCCAGTACTTC.

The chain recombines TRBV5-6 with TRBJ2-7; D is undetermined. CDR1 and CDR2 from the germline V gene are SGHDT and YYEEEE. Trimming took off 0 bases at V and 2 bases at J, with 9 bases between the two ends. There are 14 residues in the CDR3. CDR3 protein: CASSLGSVTYEQYF. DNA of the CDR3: TGTGCCAGCAGCTTGGGTTCGGTAACCTACGAGCAGTACTTC.